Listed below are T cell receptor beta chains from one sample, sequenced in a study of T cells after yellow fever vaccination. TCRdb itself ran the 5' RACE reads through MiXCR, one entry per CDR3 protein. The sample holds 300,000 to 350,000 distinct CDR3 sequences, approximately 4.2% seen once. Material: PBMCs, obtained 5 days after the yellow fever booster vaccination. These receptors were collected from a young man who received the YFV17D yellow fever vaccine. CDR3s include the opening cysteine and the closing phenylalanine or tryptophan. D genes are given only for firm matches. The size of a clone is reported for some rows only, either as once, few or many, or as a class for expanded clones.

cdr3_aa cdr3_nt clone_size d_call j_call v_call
CASSGPGQGKYEQYF TGTGCCAGCAGTGGGCCGGGACAGGGGAAGTACGAGCAGTACTTC NA TRBD1 TRBJ2-7 TRBV12-3/TRBV12-4
CASSQYQLENQYF TGTGCCAGCTCGCAATATCAGCTAGAGAACCAGTACTTC NA NA TRBJ2-5 TRBV18
CATSRDPGVQETQYF TGTGCCACCAGCAGAGATCCCGGAGTCCAAGAGACCCAGTACTTC NA NA TRBJ2-5 TRBV15
CASSLDLGRGLDTQYF TGTGCCAGCAGCTTAGATCTAGGCAGGGGGCTTGATACGCAGTATTTT many TRBD1 TRBJ2-3 TRBV11-2
CSAIWFPGQGVGTDTQYF TGCAGTGCAATTTGGTTTCCCGGACAGGGGGTAGGGACAGATACGCAGTATTTT NA TRBD1 TRBJ2-3 TRBV20-1
CASSLLGGYVSPLHF TGTGCCAGCAGCTTACTAGGGGGGTACGTTTCACCCCTCCACTTT NA NA TRBJ1-6 TRBV7-2
CASSFHTNPYGYTF TGTGCCAGCAGTTTCCACACCAACCCCTATGGCTACACCTTC many NA TRBJ1-2 TRBV12-3/TRBV12-4
CASSQAGTGGTEAFF TGCGCCAGCAGCCAGGCCGGGACAGGGGGCACTGAAGCTTTCTTT many TRBD1 TRBJ1-1 TRBV4-1
CASSHRATGEDEQYF TGTGCCAGCAGTCATCGAGCGACAGGGGAGGACGAGCAGTACTTC NA TRBD1 TRBJ2-7 TRBV6-6
CASSQREGSSYEQYF TGCGCCAGCAGCCAACGTGAGGGGAGCTCCTACGAGCAGTACTTC few NA TRBJ2-7 TRBV4-1
CASSTGEGSPLHF TGTGCCAGCAGCACAGGGGAAGGTTCACCCCTCCACTTT many TRBD1 TRBJ1-6 TRBV7-2
CASSRGVNQPQHF TGCGCCAGCAGTCGGGGGGTGAATCAGCCCCAGCATTTT many NA TRBJ1-5 TRBV23-1
CASSQERRTGSRYGYTF TGCGCCAGCAGCCAAGAGAGGAGGACAGGGAGTCGCTATGGCTACACCTTC NA TRBD1 TRBJ1-2 TRBV4-1
CASSKGGTDTQYF TGCGCCAGCAGCAAAGGGGGGACAGATACGCAGTATTTT few NA TRBJ2-3 TRBV5-1
CSASGGFNEQFF TGCAGTGCTAGCGGGGGTTTCAATGAGCAGTTCTTC few NA TRBJ2-1 TRBV20-1
CASSSGLAGTNTGELFF TGCGCCAGCAGCTCGGGACTAGCGGGGACGAACACCGGGGAGCTGTTTTTT many TRBD2 TRBJ2-2 TRBV5-1
CASSIFVGLAVQPQHF TGTGCCAGTAGTATCTTCGTGGGCCTAGCGGTGCAGCCCCAGCATTTT NA NA TRBJ1-5 TRBV19
CASSLFQGPQGYGYTF TGCGCCAGCAGCTTGTTTCAGGGACCTCAGGGCTATGGCTACACCTTC few NA TRBJ1-2 TRBV5-1
CASSLGTGSAEKLFF TGCGCCAGCAGCCTAGGGACAGGGAGTGCTGAAAAACTGTTTTTT NA TRBD1 TRBJ1-4 TRBV5-1
CASSHRDSRLNEKLFF TGTGCCAGCAGCCATCGGGACAGCCGTCTGAATGAAAAACTGTTTTTT NA TRBD1 TRBJ1-4 TRBV3-1
CASRTSVNTGELFF TGCGCCAGCAGGACTAGCGTGAACACCGGGGAGCTGTTTTTT few TRBD2 TRBJ2-2 TRBV23-1
CASTPGGSRNEQYF TGTGCCAGCACACCGGGGGGGTCGAGGAACGAGCAGTACTTC few TRBD2 TRBJ2-7 TRBV6-2/TRBV6-3
CASSPDPGYNSPLHF TGTGCCAGCAGCCCGGACCCCGGGTATAATTCACCCCTCCACTTT NA NA TRBJ1-6 TRBV7-9
CASSLAPQRTLAGFYNEQFF TGTGCCAGCAGCTTAGCCCCGCAAAGGACACTAGCGGGTTTCTACAATGAGCAGTTCTTC few TRBD2 TRBJ2-1 TRBV5-5
CASTLADTQYF TGTGCCAGCACCCTCGCGGATACGCAGTATTTT many NA TRBJ2-3 TRBV12-3/TRBV12-4
CASSVGATNEKLFF TGTGCCAGCAGCGTCGGGGCTACTAATGAAAAACTGTTTTTT few NA TRBJ1-4 TRBV12-3/TRBV12-4
CASSILAGPAQFF TGTGCCAGTAGTATTCTGGCAGGCCCCGCGCAGTTCTTC NA NA TRBJ2-1 TRBV19
CASSLNTYTGELFF TGCGCCAGCAGCTTGAACACATACACCGGGGAGCTGTTTTTT many NA TRBJ2-2 TRBV5-1
CSVEVSNNEQFF TGCAGCGTTGAAGTTTCGAACAATGAGCAGTTCTTC NA NA TRBJ2-1 TRBV29-1
CASSSATSGYNEQFF TGTGCCAGCAGTTCGGCGACTAGCGGATACAATGAGCAGTTCTTC few TRBD2 TRBJ2-1 TRBV27
CSARDLKLANTGELFF TGCAGTGCTAGAGATCTGAAGCTTGCGAACACCGGGGAGCTGTTTTTT few NA TRBJ2-2 TRBV20-1
CASSRPGPGGYTF TGCGCCAGCAGCCGGCCGGGTCCGGGCGGCTACACCTTC NA NA TRBJ1-2 TRBV4-1
CASSRQAIPWGEQFF TGTGCCAGCAGCCGACAGGCTATTCCGTGGGGCGAGCAGTTCTTC many NA TRBJ2-1 TRBV6-5
CSARYPGDRGGDYGYTF TGCAGTGCTAGATACCCGGGGGACCGGGGGGGAGACTATGGCTACACCTTC few NA TRBJ1-2 TRBV20-1
CASSEAIPGQGIDYGYTF TGTGCCAGCAGTGAAGCGATCCCGGGACAGGGGATTGACTATGGCTACACCTTC few TRBD1 TRBJ1-2 TRBV6-1
CATYQGGLQPQHF TGTGCCACCTACCAGGGGGGTCTTCAGCCCCAGCATTTT few TRBD1 TRBJ1-5 TRBV6-2/TRBV6-3
CASSESGTEAFF TGTGCCAGCAGTGAATCCGGGACTGAAGCTTTCTTT NA NA TRBJ1-1 TRBV25-1
CASRLTVMITEAFF TGTGCCAGCAGGCTCACAGTTATGATCACTGAAGCTTTCTTT NA NA TRBJ1-1 TRBV27
CASSIDRGLDTEAFF TGTGCCAGTAGTATAGATCGGGGGCTAGACACTGAAGCTTTCTTT few NA TRBJ1-1 TRBV19
CATSEGVGQPQHF TGTGCCACCAGTGAGGGGGTCGGACAGCCCCAGCATTTT few NA TRBJ1-5 TRBV24-1